A single sample is the source of the 18 T cell receptor beta chains below, sequenced in a study of blood T cell repertoires in COVID-19. Sequencing was performed with immunoSEQ multiplex PCR; in TCRdb, only in-frame clones are kept and a portion is missing. The table records 140,000 to 150,000 clones, roughly 79% of them present only once. The sequenced material came from peripheral blood. The receptors stem from a human donor with acute or convalescent COVID-19. The donor label of this sample is uncertain.

This clone was detected a few times. The chain joins TRBV15 to TRBJ2-1; D is possibly TRBD2 (5 bases). The CDR3 length is 16 residues. The V end lost 1 base, the J end lost 0 bases, and 10 bases lay between the germline ends. Germline loops: CDR1 LNHNV, CDR2 YYDKDF (reference sequence). The CDR3 is CATSRVRVPSYNEQFF. The CDR3 DNA reads as TGTGCCACCAGCAGAGTGCGGGTTCCCTCCTACAATGAGCAGTTCTTC.

The genes are TRBV24-1 and TRBJ2-1; 12 bases are a match to TRBD2. Germline CDR1 reads KGHDR; CDR2 reads SFDVKD. The CDR3 runs to 15 residues. V was clipped by 5 bases and J by 8 bases; unmatched bases: 6. Here the CDR3 reads CATSGLAGGPDEQFF. DNA for the CDR3: TGTGCCACCAGTGGGCTAGCGGGGGGGCCCGATGAGCAGTTCTTC.

V gene TRBV9 combines with J gene TRBJ1-3; maybe TRBD1 (6 bases). V gave up 3 bases and J gave up 4 bases, with 17 bases separating them. The CDR3 is 16 residues long. Germline V gene sequence: CDR1 SGDLS, CDR2 YYNGEE. CDR3 region: CASSETQGLVGNTIYF. The CDR3 bases are TGTGCCAGCAGCGAAACTCAGGGGCTAGTAGGAAACACCATATATTTT.

The rearrangement uses TRBV30 and TRBJ1-2; weak D call: TRBD1 (5 bases). With 0 bases removed from V and 4 bases from J, the gap between germline ends came to 9 bases. Germline lookup yields CDR1 GTSNPN and CDR2 SVGIG (reference sequence). The CDR3 extends over 13 amino acids. Here the CDR3 reads CAWSVGQSYGYTF. CDR3 bases: TGTGCCTGGAGTGTGGGGCAGTCCTATGGCTACACCTTC.

This clone was counted once. V usage is TRBV7-9 and J usage is TRBJ2-5; 8 positions agree with TRBD1. Germline CDR1 reads SEHNR; CDR2 reads FQNEAQ (reference sequence). Unmatched junction bases numbered 18, after V lost 4 bases and J lost 2 bases. This CDR3 region has 19 residues. In nucleotides, the CDR3 is TGTGCCAGCAGCTCCGTCCTCACCCCGCAAAACAGGGGGCAAGAGACCCAGTACTTC. This translates into CASSSVLTPQNRGQETQYF. Complete variable domain (other parts from reference TRBV7-9 and TRBJ2-5): DTGVSQNPRHKITKRGQNVTFRCDPISEHNRLYWYRQTLGQGPEFLTYFQNEAQLEKSRLLSDRFSAERPKGSFSTLEIQRTEQGDSAMYLCASSSVLTPQNRGQETQYFGPGTRLLVL.

This chain links TRBV10-3 with TRBJ2-7; D not certain. V was shortened by 2 bases and J by 0 bases, with 5 bases between the two germline ends. The length of the CDR3 is 13 residues. CDR1 is ENHRY, CDR2 SYGVKD, per germline. The CDR3 sequence is CAISENFSYEQYF. DNA for the CDR3: TGTGCCATCAGTGAGAACTTCTCCTACGAGCAGTACTTC.

The rearrangement joins TRBV3-1 (or the pseudogene TRBV3-2) to TRBJ2-1; weak D call: TRBD2 (6 bases). Germline CDR1 reads LGHDT; CDR2 reads YNNKEL (reference sequence). The CDR3 spans 12 residues. V was pared by 1 base and J by 9 bases, with 7 bases between. The CDR3 sequence is CASSQVGGEQFF. The CDR3 bases are TGTGCCAGCAGCCAAGTGGGAGGTGAGCAGTTCTTC.

V usage is TRBV15 and J usage is TRBJ1-3; 7 bases agree with TRBD1. The germline gives CDR1 LNHNV, CDR2 YYDKDF (reference sequence). The ends lost 5 bases at V and 8 bases at J; junction bases unmatched: 12. This CDR3 contains 15 residues. The CDR3 here is CATSPTGARPDTIYF. CDR3 coding DNA: TGTGCCACCAGCCCTACAGGGGCCAGACCAGACACCATATATTTT.

The CDR3: CASTPGSNQPQHF. DNA for the CDR3: TGTGCCAGTACTCCAGGCAGCAATCAGCCCCAGCATTTT. This sequence joins TRBV19 and TRBJ1-5; D not resolved. The V end was cut by 7 bases, the J end by 1 base, with 8 bases between. There are 13 residues in the CDR3. Germline lookup yields CDR1 LNHDA and CDR2 SQIVND (reference sequence). Complete variable domain (other parts from reference TRBV19 and TRBJ1-5): DGGITQSPKYLFRKEGQNVTLSCEQNLNHDAMYWYRQDPGQGLRLIYYSQIVNDFQKGDIAEGYSVSREKKESFPLTVTSAQKNPTAFYLCASTPGSNQPQHFGDGTRLSIL.

V is TRBV7-8 and J is TRBJ1-4, with TRBD1 matching 7 bases. The CDR3 totals 14 residues. After removal of 5 bases from V and 8 bases from J, the junction contained 8 bases not matched to a gene. Germline V gene sequence: CDR1 SGHVS, CDR2 FQNEAQ. DNA of the CDR3: TGTGCCAGCAGCGGAGGGGGCGCCGGAGAAAAACTGTTTTTT. It is translated as CASSGGGAGEKLFF.

This chain joins TRBV12-3 or TRBV12-4 and TRBJ2-7; D is undetermined. Between the trimmed V and J ends, which lost 4 bases and 3 bases, there was a span of 4 bases. CDR3 length: 11 residues. Written as DNA, the CDR3 is TGTGCCAGCAGTTCCTTCTACGAGCAGTACTTC. It yields the protein CASSSFYEQYF.

CDR3 loop: CASSQGSGGGGNEQFF. The CDR3, as DNA: TGTGCCAGCAGCCAAGGGAGCGGGGGAGGTGGCAATGAGCAGTTCTTC. The chain couples TRBV3-1 (or the pseudogene TRBV3-2) to TRBJ2-1, with 8 bases fitting TRBD2. The CDR3 consists of 16 residues. J gave up 6 bases and V 1 base, and 8 bases lay outside the gene matches. Looked up from germline, CDR1 is LGHDT and CDR2 is YNNKEL (reference sequence).

The chain recombines TRBV6-5 with TRBJ2-1, with a tentative D call TRBD1 (6 bases). The CDR3 runs to 14 residues. V lost 6 bases and J lost 8, with 17 bases in between. The germline V gene encodes CDR1 MNHEY and CDR2 SVGAGI. Written as DNA, the CDR3 is TGTGCCAGCAGGGGGGCCAGGGTAAGCGATGAGCAGTTCTTC. It codes for CASRGARVSDEQFF.

The chain recombines TRBV27 with TRBJ2-7; D is perhaps TRBD1 (6 bases). This CDR3 is 15 amino acids long. Trimming removed 6 bases from V and 1 base from J, with 16 bases in between. The germline V gene has CDR1 MNHEY and CDR2 SMNVEV (reference sequence). The CDR3 sequence: CASSQDSIESYEQYF. The CDR3 DNA follows: TGTGCCAGCAGCCAGGACAGCATTGAATCCTACGAGCAGTACTTC.

This rearrangement joins TRBV7-9 to TRBJ2-2; TRBD2 might be the D (6 bases). CDR1 SEHNR and CDR2 FQNEAQ come from the germline V gene (reference sequence). Trimming pared 5 bases from V and 3 bases from J, leaving 13 bases between. This CDR3 region has 15 residues. The CDR3 nucleotides read TGTGCCAGCAGCCTCGGAGGGGAAGACACCGGGGAGCTGTTTTTT. This sequence encodes CASSLGGEDTGELFF.

This clone was observed once. V usage is TRBV3-1 (or the pseudogene TRBV3-2) and J usage is TRBJ2-1; D may be TRBD1 (6 bases). CDR3 length: 13 amino acids. Trimming shortened V by 4 bases and J by 7 bases, and 11 bases separated the two germline ends. Looked up from germline, CDR1 is LGHDT and CDR2 is YNNKEL (reference sequence). The CDR3 here is CASSLGTRNEQFF. The CDR3 DNA is TGTGCCAGCAGCCTCGGGACAAGGAATGAGCAGTTCTTC.

The chain has TRBV6-5 and TRBJ2-5, with 8 nucleotides matching TRBD1. Trimming removed 6 bases from V and 4 bases from J; junction bases left unmatched: 10. There are 15 residues in the CDR3. The V gene's germline CDR1 is MNHEY and CDR2 SVGAGI. The CDR3 sequence is CASSPDRAAGETQYF. DNA of the CDR3: TGTGCCAGCAGCCCGGACAGGGCGGCGGGAGAGACCCAGTACTTC.

V usage is TRBV6-5 and J usage is TRBJ2-3; D perhaps matches TRBD1 (6 bases). This CDR3 contains 13 residues. Germline values: CDR1 MNHEY, CDR2 SVGAGI. Trimming left V 5 bases short and J 2 bases short, with 8 bases between. The CDR3 here is CASSTGTTDTQYF. Here the CDR3 DNA reads TGTGCCAGCAGTACAGGGACCACAGATACGCAGTATTTT.